The T cell receptor (beta chain) described here comes from a study of memory CD4+ T cells and cytomegalovirus serostatus. Germline values: CDR1 SGDLS, CDR2 YYNGEE. The V and J ends lost 4 bases and 4 bases respectively, with 19 bases between them. This CDR3 has 16 amino acids. How the authors handled the data: After removing out-of-frame reads, around 2,100,000 distinct TCRbeta sequences remained. Assay: immunoSEQ multiplex PCR; the TCRdb copy retains only in-frame clones and omits some. The V and J calls and clone size come from that table; D and trimming were worked out from the DNA. The table shows roughly 50,000 clones, with under 90% occurring only once. Single viable CD3+CD4+CD8-CD45RO+ cells were sorted as the memory CD4+ T cells.

The sequence derives from an adult in good health and CMV-seronegative. Some clones in this sample may be carry-over from other donors' samples. The sequenced material came from memory CD4+ T cells from blood. The chain joins TRBV9 to TRBJ2-3, with a tentative D call TRBD1 (6 bases). CDR3 loop: CASSRIAGGVADTQYF. As DNA, the CDR3 is TGTGCCAGCAGCCGTATCGCTGGGGGCGTCGCAGATACGCAGTATTTT. The entire variable domain, with the rest obtained from reference TRBV9 and TRBJ2-3, is as follows: DSGVTQTPKHLITATGQRVTLRCSPRSGDLSVYWYQQSLDQGLQFLIQYYNGEERAKGNILERFSAQQFPDLHSELNLSSLELGDSALYFCASSRIAGGVADTQYFGPGTRLTVL.